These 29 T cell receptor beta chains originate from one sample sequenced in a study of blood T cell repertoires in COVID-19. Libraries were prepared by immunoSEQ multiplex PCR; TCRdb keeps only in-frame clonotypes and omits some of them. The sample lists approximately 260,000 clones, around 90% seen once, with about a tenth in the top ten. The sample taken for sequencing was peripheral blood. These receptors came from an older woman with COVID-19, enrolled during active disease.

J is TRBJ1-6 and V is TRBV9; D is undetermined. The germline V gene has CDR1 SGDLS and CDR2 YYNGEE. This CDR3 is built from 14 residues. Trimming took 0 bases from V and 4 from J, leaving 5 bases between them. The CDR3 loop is CASSVGGYNSPLHF. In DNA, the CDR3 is TGTGCCAGCAGCGTAGGAGGTTATAATTCACCCCTCCACTTT.

The CDR3: CATSRAKSSGNTIYF. The CDR3 bases are TGTGCCACCAGCAGAGCTAAGAGCTCTGGAAACACCATATATTTT. The rearrangement uses TRBV15 and TRBJ1-3; D gene uncertain. CDR3 length: 15 amino acids. From germline, CDR1 is LNHNV and CDR2 YYDKDF (reference sequence). The V end lost 1 base, the J end lost 0 bases, and 7 bases lay between the germline ends.

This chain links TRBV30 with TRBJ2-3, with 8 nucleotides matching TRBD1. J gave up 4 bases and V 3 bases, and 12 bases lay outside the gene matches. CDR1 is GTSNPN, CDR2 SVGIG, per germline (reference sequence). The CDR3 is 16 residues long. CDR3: CAWSPRTGKVADTQYF. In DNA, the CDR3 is TGTGCCTGGAGCCCCCGGACAGGGAAGGTTGCAGATACGCAGTATTTT.

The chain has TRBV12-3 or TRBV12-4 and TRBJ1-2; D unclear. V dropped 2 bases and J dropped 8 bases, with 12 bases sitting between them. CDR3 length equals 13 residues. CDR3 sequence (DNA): TGTGCCAGCAGTTTATTAGCGGGGAGAGGCTACACCTTC. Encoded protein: CASSLLAGRGYTF.

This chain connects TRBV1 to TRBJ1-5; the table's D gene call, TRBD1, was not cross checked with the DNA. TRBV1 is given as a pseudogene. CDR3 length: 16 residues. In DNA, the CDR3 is TGCACCAGCAGCCAAAAAACCAGGGGGCAGGGGCAGCCCCAGCATTTT. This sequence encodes CTSSQKTRGQGQPQHF.

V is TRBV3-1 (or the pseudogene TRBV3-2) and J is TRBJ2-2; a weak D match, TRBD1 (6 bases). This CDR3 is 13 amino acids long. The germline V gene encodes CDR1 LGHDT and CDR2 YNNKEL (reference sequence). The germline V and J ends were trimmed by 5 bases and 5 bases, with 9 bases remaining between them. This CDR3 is CASSTQGTGELFF. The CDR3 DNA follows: TGTGCCAGCAGCACTCAGGGGACCGGGGAGCTGTTTTTT.

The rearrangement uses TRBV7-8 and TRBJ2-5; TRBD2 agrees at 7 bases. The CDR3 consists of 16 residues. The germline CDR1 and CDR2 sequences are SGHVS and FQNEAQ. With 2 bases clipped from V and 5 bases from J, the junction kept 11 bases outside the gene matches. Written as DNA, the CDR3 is TGTGCCAGCAGCTTAATCGCGGGAGCCTCTCGGGAGACCCAGTACTTC. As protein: CASSLIAGASRETQYF.

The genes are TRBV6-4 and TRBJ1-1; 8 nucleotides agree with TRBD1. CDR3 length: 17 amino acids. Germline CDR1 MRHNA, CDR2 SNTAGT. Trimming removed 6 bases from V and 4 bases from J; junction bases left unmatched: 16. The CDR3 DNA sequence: TGTGCCAGCAGCCAGAAAACCGGACAGGGCCGGAGCACTGAAGCTTTCTTT. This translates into CASSQKTGQGRSTEAFF.

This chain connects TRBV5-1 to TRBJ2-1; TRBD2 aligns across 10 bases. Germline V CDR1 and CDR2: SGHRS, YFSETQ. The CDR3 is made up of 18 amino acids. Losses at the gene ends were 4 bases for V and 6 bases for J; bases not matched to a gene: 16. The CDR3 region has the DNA TGCGCCAGCAGCGCAAAGATCCAGTTAGCGGGAGGAAGCAATGAGCAGTTCTTC. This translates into CASSAKIQLAGGSNEQFF.

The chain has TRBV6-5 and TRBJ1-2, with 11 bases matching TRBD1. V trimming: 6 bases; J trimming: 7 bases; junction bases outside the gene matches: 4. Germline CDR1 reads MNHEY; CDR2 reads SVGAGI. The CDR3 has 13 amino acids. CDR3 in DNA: TGTGCCAGCAGAGGGACAGGGGGGGGTGGCTACACCTTC. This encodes CASRGTGGGGYTF.

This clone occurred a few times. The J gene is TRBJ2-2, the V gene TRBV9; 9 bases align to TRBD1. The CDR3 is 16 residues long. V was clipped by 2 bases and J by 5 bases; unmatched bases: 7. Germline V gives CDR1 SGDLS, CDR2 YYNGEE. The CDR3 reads CASSVAGTGKTGELFF. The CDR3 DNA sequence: TGTGCCAGCAGCGTGGCCGGGACAGGGAAAACCGGGGAGCTGTTTTTT. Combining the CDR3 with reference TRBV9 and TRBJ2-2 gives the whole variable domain DSGVTQTPKHLITATGQRVTLRCSPRSGDLSVYWYQQSLDQGLQFLIQYYNGEERAKGNILERFSAQQFPDLHSELNLSSLELGDSALYFCASSVAGTGKTGELFFGEGSRLTVL.

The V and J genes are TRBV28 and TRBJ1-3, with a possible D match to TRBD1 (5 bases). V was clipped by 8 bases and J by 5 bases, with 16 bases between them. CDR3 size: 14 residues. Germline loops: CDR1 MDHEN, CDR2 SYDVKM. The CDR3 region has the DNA TGTGCCAGCCGCGGGGCAGCGGCTCGAAACACCATATATTTT. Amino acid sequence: CASRGAAARNTIYF.

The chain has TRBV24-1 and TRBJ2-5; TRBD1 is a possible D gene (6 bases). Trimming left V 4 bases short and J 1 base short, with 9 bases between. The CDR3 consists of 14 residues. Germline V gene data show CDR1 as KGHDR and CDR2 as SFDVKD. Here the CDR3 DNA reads TGTGCCACCAGTGAACCAGGGGTCCAAGAGACCCAGTACTTC. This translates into CATSEPGVQETQYF.

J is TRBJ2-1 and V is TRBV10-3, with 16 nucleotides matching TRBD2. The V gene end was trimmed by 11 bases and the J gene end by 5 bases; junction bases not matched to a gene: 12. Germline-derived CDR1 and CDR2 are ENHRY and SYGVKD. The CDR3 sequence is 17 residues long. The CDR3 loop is CAVTPGLAGGPDNEQFF. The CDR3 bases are TGTGCCGTAACACCGGGACTAGCGGGAGGGCCCGACAATGAGCAGTTCTTC.

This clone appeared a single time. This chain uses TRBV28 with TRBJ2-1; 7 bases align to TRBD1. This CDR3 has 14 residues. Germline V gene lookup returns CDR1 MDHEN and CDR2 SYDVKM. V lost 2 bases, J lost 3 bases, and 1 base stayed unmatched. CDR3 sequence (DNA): TGTGCCAGCAGTTTAGGGACAGTCTACAATGAGCAGTTCTTC. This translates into CASSLGTVYNEQFF.

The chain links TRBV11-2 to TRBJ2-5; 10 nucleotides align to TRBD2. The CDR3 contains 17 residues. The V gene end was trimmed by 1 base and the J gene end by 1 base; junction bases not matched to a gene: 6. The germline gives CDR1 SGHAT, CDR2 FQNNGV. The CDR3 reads CASSLGVLAGAQETQYF. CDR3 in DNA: TGTGCCAGCAGCTTAGGAGTTCTAGCGGGAGCCCAAGAGACCCAGTACTTC.

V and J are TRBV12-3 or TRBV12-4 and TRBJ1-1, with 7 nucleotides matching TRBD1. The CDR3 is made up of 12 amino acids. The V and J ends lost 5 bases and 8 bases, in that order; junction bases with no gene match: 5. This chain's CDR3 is CASSLGDREAFF. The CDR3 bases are TGTGCCAGCAGTCTCGGGGACAGAGAAGCTTTCTTT.

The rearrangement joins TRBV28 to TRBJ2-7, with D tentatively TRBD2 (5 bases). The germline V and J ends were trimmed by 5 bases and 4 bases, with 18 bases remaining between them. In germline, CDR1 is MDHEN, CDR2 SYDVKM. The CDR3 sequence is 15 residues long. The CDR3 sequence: CASSTPSGKLYEQYF. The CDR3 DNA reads TGTGCCAGCAGTACCCCCTCGGGGAAACTTTACGAGCAGTACTTC.

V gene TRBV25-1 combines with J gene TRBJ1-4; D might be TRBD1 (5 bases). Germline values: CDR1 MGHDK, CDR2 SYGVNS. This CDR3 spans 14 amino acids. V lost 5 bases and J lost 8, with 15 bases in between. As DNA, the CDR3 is TGTGCCAGCAGTCCGGGACTGGGAGCGGAAAAACTGTTTTTT. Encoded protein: CASSPGLGAEKLFF.

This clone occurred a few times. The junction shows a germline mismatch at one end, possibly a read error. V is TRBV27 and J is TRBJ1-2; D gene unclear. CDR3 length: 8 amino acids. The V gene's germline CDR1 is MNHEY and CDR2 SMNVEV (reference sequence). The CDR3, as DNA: TGTGCCAGCAGCTCTCTATCCTTC. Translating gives CASSSLSF.

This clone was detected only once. The CDR3 protein is CASSLTAGVGSYNEQFF. CDR3 sequence (DNA): TGTGCCAGCAGCTTGACCGCGGGAGTAGGGTCCTACAATGAGCAGTTCTTC. This chain joins TRBV7-3 and TRBJ2-1; 7 bases line up with TRBD2. Germline V gives CDR1 SGHTA, CDR2 FQGTGA. V trimming: 3 bases; J trimming: 1 base; junction bases outside the gene matches: 9. The CDR3 length is 17 residues. The full variable domain, rest sourced from reference TRBV7-3 and TRBJ2-1, is GAGVSQTPSNKVTEKGKYVELRCDPISGHTALYWYRQSLGQGPEFLIYFQGTGAADDSGLPNDRFFAVRPEGSVSTLKIQRTERGDSAVYLCASSLTAGVGSYNEQFFGPGTRLTVL.

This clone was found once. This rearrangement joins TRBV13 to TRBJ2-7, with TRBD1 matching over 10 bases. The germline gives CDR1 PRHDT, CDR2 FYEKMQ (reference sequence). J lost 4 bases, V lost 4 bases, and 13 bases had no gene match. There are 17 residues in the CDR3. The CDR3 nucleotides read TGTGCCAGCAGCTCAGCGACCAATCGGGACAGGGGTTACGAGCAGTACTTC. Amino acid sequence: CASSSATNRDRGYEQYF.

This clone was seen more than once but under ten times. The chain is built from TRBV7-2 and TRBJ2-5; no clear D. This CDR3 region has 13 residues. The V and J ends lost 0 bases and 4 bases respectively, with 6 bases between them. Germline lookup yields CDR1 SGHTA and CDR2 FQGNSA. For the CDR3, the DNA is TGTGCCAGCAGCTTAGCGTGGAGAGAGACCCAGTACTTC. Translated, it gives CASSLAWRETQYF.

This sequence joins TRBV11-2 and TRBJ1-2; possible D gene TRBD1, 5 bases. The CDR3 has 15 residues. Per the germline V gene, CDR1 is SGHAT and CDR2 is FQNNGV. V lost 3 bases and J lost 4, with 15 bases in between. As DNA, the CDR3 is TGTGCCAGCAGCTTGGCGGGGGGATCCTCCTATGGCTACACCTTC. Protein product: CASSLAGGSSYGYTF.

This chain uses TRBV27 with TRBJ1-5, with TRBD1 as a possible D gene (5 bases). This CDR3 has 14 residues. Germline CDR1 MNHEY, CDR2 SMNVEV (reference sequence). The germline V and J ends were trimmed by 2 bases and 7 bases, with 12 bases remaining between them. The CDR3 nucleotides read TGTGCCAGCAGTTTAGAAGGAGGGGTCCAGCCCCAGCATTTT. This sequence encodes CASSLEGGVQPQHF.

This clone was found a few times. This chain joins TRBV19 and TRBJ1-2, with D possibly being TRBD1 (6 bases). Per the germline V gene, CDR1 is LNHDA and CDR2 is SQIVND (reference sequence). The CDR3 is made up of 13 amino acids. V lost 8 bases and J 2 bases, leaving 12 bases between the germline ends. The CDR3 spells CASEWQGNYGYTF. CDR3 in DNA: TGTGCCAGTGAGTGGCAGGGGAACTATGGCTACACCTTC.

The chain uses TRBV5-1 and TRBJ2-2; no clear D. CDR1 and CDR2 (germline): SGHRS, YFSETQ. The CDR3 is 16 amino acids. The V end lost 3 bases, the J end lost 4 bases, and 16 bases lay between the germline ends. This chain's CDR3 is CASSSLEELTTGELFF. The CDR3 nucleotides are TGCGCCAGCAGCTCTCTCGAGGAGTTAACCACCGGGGAGCTGTTTTTT.

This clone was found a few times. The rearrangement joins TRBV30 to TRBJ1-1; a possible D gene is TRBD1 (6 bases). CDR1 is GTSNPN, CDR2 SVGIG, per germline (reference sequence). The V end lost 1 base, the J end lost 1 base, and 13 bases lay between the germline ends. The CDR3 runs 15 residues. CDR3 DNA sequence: TGTGCCTGGAGTGCCTCGGGACACCGGAACACTGAAGCTTTCTTT. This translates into CAWSASGHRNTEAFF.

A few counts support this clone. In DNA, the CDR3 is TGTGCCAGCAGCTCGGGACAGGTTCGGAGTGAAGCTTTCTTT. As protein: CASSSGQVRSEAFF. The rearrangement uses TRBV7-3 and TRBJ1-1; 8 nucleotides match TRBD1. Germline-derived CDR1 and CDR2 are SGHTA and FQGTGA. Trimming removed 4 bases from V and 7 bases from J; junction bases left unmatched: 8. The CDR3 totals 14 residues.